These T cell receptor beta chains were read from a single sample in a study of cytomegalovirus exposure and HLA in healthy donors. Measured with immunoSEQ multiplex PCR; TCRdb has only the in-frame clones, and not every one. The sample holds some 69,000 clones; approximately 97% are singletons and the top ten take 2% to 2.5%. The sample consisted of PBMCs. The receptors stem from a man between 18 and 35 years old in good health and CMV-seronegative. Each CDR3 is given with its conserved first and last residue. The order of the fields is clone size, V gene, J gene, D gene, CDR3 DNA, CDR3 protein. A D gene is named only where the DNA matches it firmly. Only part of the rows carry a size: once, few, many, or a class if the clone is expanded.

>NA|TRBV28|TRBJ2-7|TRBD1
TGTGCCAGCAGTTTCGGGACAGGGAGTACCTACGAGCAGTACTTC
CASSFGTGSTYEQYF
>once|TRBV5-5|TRBJ1-2|NA
TGTGCCAGCAGCTTCTTTATAGAGGGCTACACCTTC
CASSFFIEGYTF
>NA|TRBV30|TRBJ2-6|TRBD2
TGTGCCTGGTTCGGTAGCGGGAATCTCCGTGGGGCCAACGTCCTGACTTTC
CAWFGSGNLRGANVLTF
>NA|TRBV6-6|TRBJ2-3|NA
TGTCTAATAGCGGAACCCACAGATACGCAGTATTTT
CLIAEPTDTQYF
>NA|TRBV27|TRBJ2-2|NA
TGTGCCAGCAGTCAAACCGGCGCGGGCACCGGGGAGCTGTTTTTT
CASSQTGAGTGELFF
>NA|TRBV27|TRBJ1-1|NA
TGTGCCAGCAGAGAGCAGAACACTGAAGCTTTCTTT
CASREQNTEAFF
>NA|TRBV7-9|TRBJ1-1|NA
TGTGCCAGCAGCTTAGCCTCACAGGGCGGTGAAGCTTTCTTT
CASSLASQGGEAFF
>once|TRBV28|TRBJ2-7|NA
TGTGCCAGCAGCTCGGGGGCCTACGAGCAGTACTTC
CASSSGAYEQYF
>NA|TRBV6-5|TRBJ2-1|NA
TGTGCCAGCAGTTATCAGGGTCGCAATGAGCAGTTCTTC
CASSYQGRNEQFF
>once|TRBV12-2|TRBJ2-5|NA
TGTGCAAGTCGCTCAACAGGGGTCTGGGAGACCCAGTACTTC
CASRSTGVWETQYF
>NA|TRBV5-6|TRBJ1-2|TRBD1
TGTGCCAGCAAACAGGGGAGCTATGGCTACACCTTC
CASKQGSYGYTF
>NA|TRBV11-2|TRBJ2-7|NA
TGTGCCAGCAGCGTCAGGGGTAGCTCCTACGAGCAGTACTTC
CASSVRGSSYEQYF
>NA|TRBV7-2|TRBJ2-7|TRBD1
TGTGCCAGCAGCTTACCGGACAGGCACGAGCAGTACTTC
CASSLPDRHEQYF
>NA|TRBV19|TRBJ1-3|NA
TGTGCCAGTAGTATTAAGGGAGGAGACTCTGGAAACACCATATATTTT
CASSIKGGDSGNTIYF
>NA|TRBV7-9|TRBJ2-6|NA
TGTGCCAGCAGCTCACGTGGCGGGGCCAACGTCCTGACTTTC
CASSSRGGANVLTF
>NA|TRBV9|TRBJ1-3|TRBD1
TGTGCCAGCAGCGCCCACGGACAGGAGAACACCATATATTTT
CASSAHGQENTIYF
>NA|TRBV7-3|TRBJ1-3|NA
TGTGCCAGCAGCTTGGCAGGGGGAAACACCATATATTTT
CASSLAGGNTIYF
>NA|TRBV28|TRBJ1-5|NA
TGTGCCAGCAGTTTAAATGGGCGGGGCAATCAGCCCCAGCATTTT
CASSLNGRGNQPQHF
>NA|TRBV5-1|TRBJ2-1|NA
TGCGCCAGCAGCTTGAATCAGGGTCGTAATGAGCAGTTCTTC
CASSLNQGRNEQFF
>NA|TRBV5-1|TRBJ1-2|TRBD1
TGCGCCAGCAGACAGACAGGGTCGGGTGGCTACACCTTC
CASRQTGSGGYTF